The clone carrying this TCR beta chain was observed a few times. What it binds is unknown. Other DNA sequences within the sample encode an identical CDR3. Here immunoSEQ multiplex PCR was the method, and the copy in TCRdb shows in-frame clones only, minus some. The sample lists about 58,000 clones; approximately 89% were seen once. The sample belongs to a study of identifying expanded T cells in peripheral blood. Collection occurred without any documented infections or immune events in donors. This CDR3 has 14 amino acids. Trimming removed 5 bases from V and 4 bases from J; junction bases left unmatched: 3. CDR1 and CDR2 (germline): LNHDA, SQIVND (reference sequence). Overall study findings and caveats: Roughly 1.2 clones differed between technical replicates, versus about 17 and 20 over time.

Input material: blood. The chain is built from TRBV19 and TRBJ1-3; 9 bases match TRBD1. This TCR was sampled from a person aged 18 to 70 in good health. For the CDR3, the DNA is TGTGCCAGTAGTCGGGGACAGGGCGGAAACACCATATATTTT. It translates to CASSRGQGGNTIYF.